This TCR beta chain emerged from a study of T cells in Graves' hyperthyroidism and ophthalmopathy (dated by TCRdb to 2018 to 2020). Background for the entire study: Peripheral blood was sampled at the time of initial diagnosis, prior to any treatment. A discovery cohort of about a hundred patients, approximately 44 with Graves' ophthalmopathy and approximately 57 with stable Graves' hyperthyroidism, was used to find distinguishing TCR V-J signatures. Prospective prediction of ophthalmopathy was tested in an independent validation cohort of 18 hyperthyroidism patients and 17 patients who later progressed to ophthalmopathy. For training and testing, the 100 or so patients in the discovery cohort were randomly divided in a 7:3 ratio. In addition, the study compared T-cell repertoires in thyroid tissue and in blood from several Graves' hyperthyroidism patients. Once sampling was done, hyperthyroidism patients were given methimazole at a starting dose of 30 mg daily, whereas ophthalmopathy patients were given high-dose intravenous methylprednisolone. TCR Vbeta CDR3 sequencing of 135 peripheral blood samples (around 45 ophthalmopathy, about 74 hyperthyroidism and some 17 progressor patients) is reported in the paper. What the research found in general, with its limitations: A 13 V-J signature model separated ophthalmopathy from stable hyperthyroidism, with nearly 90% sensitivity and roughly 81% specificity in cross-validation and 80%/75% in testing. Most expanded thyroid clonotypes (frequency above 0.001) were also detected in blood, suggesting blood repertoires may reflect thyroid immune responses. In validation, the model predicted progression to ophthalmopathy a median of roughly six months before onset, with 65% to 71% sensitivity and about 72% specificity. Sample size was not statistically predetermined, and blinding of investigators to group allocation was not performed.

Hyperthyroidism patients were newly diagnosed, with disease duration under 2 months, and aged 18 to 65 years. Any patient with an uncontrolled infection, another autoimmune disease, pregnancy or lactation was excluded. Diagnoses were based on clinical symptoms, serum thyroxine and TRAb, thyroid ultrasound and orbital computed tomography. For progressor patients, blood was drawn at the first diagnosis of hyperthyroidism, before any ophthalmopathy symptoms had appeared. Ficoll-Paque density gradient centrifugation was used to isolate PBMCs from about 9.4 ml of fresh peripheral blood. Progressor patients were first diagnosed with Graves' hyperthyroidism and then developed ophthalmopathy during follow-up. Trizol reagent was used to extract total RNA, and RNA quality was then checked on an Agilent 2100 Bioanalyzer. TCR beta CDR3 regions were amplified from RNA transcripts. The TCR CDR3 was subjected to a first round of RT-PCR using the HTBI primer set and the Qiagen OneStep RT-PCR kit. Libraries were constructed in a second round of multiplex PCR, after which size selection and purification were carried out. Paired-end sequencing of the libraries was performed with 100 bp reads on an Illumina HiSeq2000. Turning to the authors' computational methods: Raw data were processed with SOAPnuke, discarding reads with adapters, uncalled bases, mean Phred below 15, or no exact constant-primer or identifier match. High-quality paired reads were merged using COPE v1.2.5, and each unique nucleotide sequence was defined as a clonotype. Clonotypes were aligned to IMGT TRBV, TRBD and TRBJ reference segments using MiTCR v1.1. The analysis included only V-J combinations with a frequency above 0.0001, which together covered approximately 99% of the repertoires. The TCS score was defined as F50 (clonal expansion) divided by E x V (chaos), with BLOSUM62-based TCRdist calculated between CDR3 peptides within each V-J. Welch's t-statistics and random forest reduced fewer than 550 V-J features to under 15, which were used in a naive Bayes classifier (R e1071). Using fastp at Q25 and MiXCR, TCRdb reprocessed the public reads and kept productive beta chains. CDR3 protein duplicates are merged, each entry listing the most common genes and DNA. In this record, the V and J calls reflect TCRdb's handling and not the investigators' own analysis. The sample table lists approximately 400,000 distinct CDR3 sequences, 15% to 18% of them with a count of one. The ten top clones hold about a quarter of the sample.

Note on this clonotype: This clone's antigen is unknown. The junction shows a germline mismatch at one end, possibly a read error.

This TCR was recovered from a woman aged 18-29 years with Graves' hyperthyroidism that later progressed to Graves' ophthalmopathy. Input material: blood.

The DNA reads as follows: TGTGCCAGCAGCCAATATAACGGGAACGCTGAAGCTTTCTTT. Translated, this gives CASSQYNGNAEAFF. The chain joins TRBV14 to TRBJ1-1; the D gene is not confidently resolved. Taken from cysteine to phenylalanine, the CDR3 has 14 residues. Only CDR3 DNA remains: 42 bases, in frame from the first base. The germline V gene specifies SGHDN as CDR1 and FVKESK as CDR2. The reference TRBV14 and TRBJ1-1 proteins fill in what lies around the CDR3, so the full variable domain reads EAGVTQFPSHSVIEKGQTVTLRCDPISGHDNLYWYRRVMGKEIKFLLHFVKESKQDESGMPNNRFLAERTGGTYSTLKVQPAELEDSGVYFCASSQYNGNAEAFFGQGTRLTVV.